These 24 T cell receptor beta chains were all obtained from the same sample, sequenced in a study of T cells in Graves' hyperthyroidism and ophthalmopathy (dated by TCRdb to between 2017 and 2020). Library construction relied on multiplex PCR. Sequencing used an Illumina HiSeq 2000. Amplification of TCR beta CDR3 regions was carried out from RNA transcripts. For the first round of RT-PCR on the TCR CDR3, the HTBI primer set was used together with the Qiagen OneStep RT-PCR kit. TCRdb handled the public reads itself, with Q25 trimming in fastp and clone calling in MiXCR, and kept productive beta chains. Rows are unified per CDR3 protein, each entry keeping the most common DNA and genes. For this sample the table gives 300,000 to 400,000 distinct CDR3 sequences, of which approximately 15% were detected only once. The top ten clonotypes cover about 11% of the sample. The sequenced sample was blood. All receptors derive from a woman aged 55-70 years with Graves' hyperthyroidism.

This clonotype was picked up a small number of times. J is TRBJ2-7 and V is TRBV29-1, with D perhaps TRBD1 or TRBD2 (5 bases each). V was pared by 5 bases and J by 5 bases, with 16 bases between. Looked up from germline, CDR1 is SQVTM and CDR2 is ANQGSEA. The CDR3 loop spans 13 amino acids. The DNA for the CDR3 is TGCAGCGTTACCGACCCCTGGGGGAACGAGCAGTACTTC. Protein: CSVTDPWGNEQYF.

This clonotype was seen at least ten times. The chain has TRBV6-2 or TRBV6-3 and TRBJ1-1, with D maybe TRBD1 (6 bases). V lost 6 bases to trimming and J lost 5 bases, with 16 bases between them. Per germline, CDR1 MNHEY and CDR2 SVGEGT. The CDR3 has 14 residues. CDR3 region: CASRAGASGTEAFF. DNA of the CDR3: TGTGCCAGCAGGGCAGGGGCTTCGGGGACTGAAGCTTTCTTT.

Many counts were recorded for this clonotype. The chain uses TRBV3-1 and TRBJ2-1; TRBD2 agrees at 11 bases. The V gene's germline CDR1 is LGHDT and CDR2 YNNKEL (reference sequence). The CDR3 consists of 19 residues. The V segment lost 0 bases and the J segment 5 bases; nucleotides outside the gene matches: 12. The CDR3 here is CASSQDGLGLAGGDNEQFF. CDR3 bases: TGTGCCAGCAGCCAAGATGGGTTGGGGCTAGCGGGAGGCGACAATGAGCAGTTCTTC.

The gene calls are TRBV7-6 and TRBJ2-7, with TRBD1 identical over 9 bases. V gave up 4 bases and J gave up 3 bases; unmatched junction bases: 13. The CDR3 sequence is 17 residues long. Germline V CDR1 and CDR2: SGHVS, FNYEAQ. As DNA, the CDR3 is TGTGCCAGCAGCTGGGTCCGGGGGACAGGGAAAGTCTACGAGCAGTACTTC. Its protein is CASSWVRGTGKVYEQYF.

The chain is built from TRBV7-6 and TRBJ2-2; D remains unclear. This CDR3 comprises 14 residues. CDR1 is SGHVS and CDR2 is FNYEAQ in the germline V gene. V was pared by 2 bases and J by 5 bases, with 9 bases between. The CDR3 DNA is TGTGCCAGCAGCTTAATCATTCGAACCGGGGAGCTGTTTTTT. Its translation: CASSLIIRTGELFF.

This clonotype was counted only a few times. This chain joins TRBV20-1 and TRBJ2-1; 7 bases map to TRBD2. The CDR3 contains 15 residues. CDR1 is DFQATT and CDR2 is SNEGSKA in the germline V gene (reference sequence). Unmatched junction bases numbered 9, after V lost 4 bases and J lost 3 bases. CDR3 sequence (DNA): TGCAGTGCTAAAGTAGCAGGGAGGGGCTACAATGAGCAGTTCTTC. Its protein is CSAKVAGRGYNEQFF.

This clonotype was detected ten times or more. CDR3: CASSLGGGSEQYF. DNA of the CDR3: TGTGCCAGCAGTTTAGGGGGGGGCTCCGAGCAGTACTTC. The chain has TRBV12-3 or TRBV12-4 and TRBJ2-7, with TRBD2 as a possible D gene (7 bases). CDR3 length: 13 residues. V was cut by 1 base and J by 6 bases, with 10 bases left in between.

This chain joins TRBV19 and TRBJ2-1; D is undetermined. Trimming pared 6 bases from V and 4 bases from J, leaving 13 bases between. The germline CDR1 and CDR2 sequences are LNHDA and SQIVND (reference sequence). This CDR3 contains 14 residues. The CDR3 loop reads CASRGRESYNEQFF. CDR3 bases: TGTGCCAGTAGGGGCCGAGAATCATACAATGAGCAGTTCTTC.

The chain carries TRBV6-1 and TRBJ2-1; D remains unclear. Germline-derived CDR1 and CDR2 are MNHNS and SASEGT. The V end lost 6 bases, the J end lost 1 base, and 10 bases lay between the germline ends. The CDR3 is made up of 14 amino acids. CDR3 residues: CASRNLVSYNEQFF. The CDR3 nucleotides are TGTGCCAGCAGGAATCTAGTGTCCTACAATGAGCAGTTCTTC.

Ten or more counts support this clonotype. The chain carries TRBV19 and TRBJ1-2; 7 bases agree with TRBD1. Germline-derived CDR1 and CDR2 are LNHDA and SQIVND (reference sequence). The CDR3 totals 15 residues. Trimming at V came to 7 bases and at J to 5 bases, leaving 13 bases not matched to a gene. The CDR3 spells CASTHGGDSRYGYTF. CDR3 DNA: TGTGCCAGTACCCATGGAGGGGACAGCCGGTATGGCTACACCTTC.

In this sample, this clonotype turned up many times. The gene calls are TRBV2 and TRBJ1-1; D may be TRBD1 (6 bases). There are 11 residues in the CDR3. Germline CDR1 and CDR2: SNHLY and FYNNEI. Between the trimmed V and J ends, which lost 6 bases and 7 bases, there was a span of 9 bases. CDR3 nucleotides: TGTGCCAGCAGGGAGGGGGGTGAAGCTTTCTTT. Its protein is CASREGGEAFF.

The chain is built from TRBV6-1 and TRBJ1-5; the D is unclear. This CDR3 comprises 14 residues. The V and J ends lost 7 bases and 2 bases respectively, with 12 bases between them. Germline CDR1 is MNHNS and CDR2 is SASEGT. The CDR3 sequence: CASNRVKGNQPQHF. DNA of the CDR3: TGTGCCAGCAACCGGGTGAAGGGCAATCAGCCCCAGCATTTT.

The V call is TRBV14, the J call TRBJ2-2, with 11 nucleotides matching TRBD1. There are 17 residues in the CDR3. Looked up from germline, CDR1 is SGHDN and CDR2 is FVKESK. V gave up 5 bases and J gave up 4 bases; unmatched junction bases: 9. This chain's CDR3 is CASSAPLGTGGTGELFF. The CDR3 region has the DNA TGTGCCAGCAGCGCTCCACTCGGGACAGGGGGCACCGGGGAGCTGTTTTTT.

This clonotype came up many times. The V call is TRBV20-1, the J call TRBJ2-3, with 7 bases identical to TRBD2. J lost 2 bases, V lost 1 base, and 6 bases had no gene match. This CDR3 is 15 amino acids long. CDR1 is DFQATT and CDR2 is SNEGSKA in the germline V gene (reference sequence). The CDR3 DNA reads TGCAGTGCTAGAGTTTCGAGCGGGGTCACAGATACGCAGTATTTT. Translation gives CSARVSSGVTDTQYF.

In this sample, this clonotype turned up a few times. This sequence joins TRBV6-1 and TRBJ2-7, with 7 bases that match TRBD2. Germline trimming cut 6 bases from V and 6 bases from J; bases unmatched to any gene: 5. The germline V gene encodes CDR1 MNHNS and CDR2 SASEGT. CDR3 length equals 12 residues. CDR3 DNA sequence: TGTGCCAGCAGCAGGTCGGGGGGCGAGCAGTACTTC. Translating it yields CASSRSGGEQYF.

In its sample, this clonotype was seen many times. The chain employs TRBV12-3 or TRBV12-4 and TRBJ1-2; D not certain. The CDR3 sequence is 13 residues long. Trimming pared 0 bases from V and 4 bases from J, leaving 6 bases between. Here the CDR3 DNA reads TGTGCCAGCAGTTTAGCTAAGGGCTATGGCTACACCTTC. Translating it yields CASSLAKGYGYTF.

This clonotype showed up many times. V is TRBV7-6 and J is TRBJ2-7; 11 nucleotides agree with TRBD1. The CDR3 consists of 15 residues. V lost 5 bases to trimming and J lost 0 bases; unmatched junction nucleotides: 3. The germline V gene has CDR1 SGHVS and CDR2 FNYEAQ. CDR3 nucleotide sequence: TGTGCCAGCAGCCTCGGGACAGGGGGCTCCTACGAGCAGTACTTC. It translates to CASSLGTGGSYEQYF.

Many counts were recorded for this clonotype. This chain links TRBV5-1 with TRBJ2-4; D may be TRBD2 (6 bases). Looked up from germline, CDR1 is SGHRS and CDR2 is YFSETQ. Trimming took 4 bases from V and 0 from J, leaving 14 bases between them. The CDR3 runs to 16 residues. CDR3 loop: CASSGGATVAKNIQYF. As DNA, the CDR3 is TGCGCCAGCAGCGGCGGGGCGACTGTAGCCAAAAACATTCAGTACTTC.

This clonotype was recorded many times. The genes are TRBV20-1 and TRBJ2-3; 12 bases match TRBD2. Germline trimming cut 2 bases from V and 4 bases from J; bases unmatched to any gene: 7. The CDR3 length is 16 residues. Germline V gene lookup returns CDR1 DFQATT and CDR2 SNEGSKA (reference sequence). CDR3 DNA: TGCAGTGCTAGACCATCTAGCGGGAGGGTTTCAGATACGCAGTATTTT. It translates to CSARPSSGRVSDTQYF.

The rearrangement joins TRBV10-2 to TRBJ2-3, with TRBD2 matching 13 bases. Germline CDR1 reads WSHSY; CDR2 reads SAAADI. Trimming at V came to 6 bases and at J to 3 bases, leaving 6 bases not matched to a gene. The CDR3 extends over 16 amino acids. The CDR3 region is CASRKLAGGPTDTQYF. In nucleotides, the CDR3 is TGCGCCAGCAGGAAACTAGCGGGAGGGCCTACAGATACGCAGTATTTT.

This clonotype was recorded many times. V usage is TRBV12-3 or TRBV12-4 and J usage is TRBJ2-3; possible D gene TRBD2, 5 bases. V was shortened by 1 base and J by 5 bases, with 16 bases between the two germline ends. This CDR3 spans 16 amino acids. The CDR3 protein is CASSLEVVFEGDTQYF. CDR3 bases: TGTGCCAGCAGTTTAGAGGTCGTTTTCGAGGGAGATACGCAGTATTTT.

The chain combines TRBV18 with TRBJ1-1; D is unclear. The CDR3 extends over 14 amino acids. V lost 4 bases and J 1 base, leaving 10 bases between the germline ends. Germline V lookup: CDR1 KGHSH, CDR2 LQKENI. CDR3 nucleotide sequence: TGTGCCAGCTCACGAAGGACGGAGAACACTGAAGCTTTCTTT. Amino acids: CASSRRTENTEAFF.

The chain links TRBV2 to TRBJ2-2; 16 bases align to TRBD2. The germline CDR1 and CDR2 sequences are SNHLY and FYNNEI. The V segment lost 5 bases and the J segment 4 bases; nucleotides outside the gene matches: 13. The CDR3 extends over 20 amino acids. The chain's CDR3 is CASSRRVPGLAGGGTGELFF. CDR3 sequence (DNA): TGTGCCAGCAGTCGTAGGGTCCCGGGACTAGCGGGAGGGGGCACCGGGGAGCTGTTTTTT.

The sample holds many counts of this clonotype. V usage is TRBV15 and J usage is TRBJ1-3; TRBD1 might be the D (6 bases). V was trimmed by 4 bases and J by 4 bases, leaving 8 bases between them. Germline V lookup: CDR1 LNHNV, CDR2 YYDKDF (reference sequence). This CDR3 is built from 13 residues. CDR3 in amino acids: CATSTGVGNTIYF. CDR3 coding DNA: TGTGCCACCAGCACAGGGGTGGGAAACACCATATATTTT.